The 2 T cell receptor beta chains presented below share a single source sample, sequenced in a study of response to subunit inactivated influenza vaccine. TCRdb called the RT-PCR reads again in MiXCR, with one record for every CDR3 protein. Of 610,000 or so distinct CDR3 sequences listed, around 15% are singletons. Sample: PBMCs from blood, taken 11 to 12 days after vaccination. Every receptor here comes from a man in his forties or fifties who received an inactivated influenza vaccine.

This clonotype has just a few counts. CDR3 in amino acids: CASSPHRDQPQHF. CDR3 bases: TGTGCCAGCTCACCACATCGGGATCAGCCCCAGCATTTT. The chain is built from TRBV18 and TRBJ1-5; D is unresolved. CDR1 and CDR2 from the germline V gene are KGHSH and LQKENI. The length of the CDR3 is 13 residues. The V end lost 1 base, the J end lost 5 bases, and 6 bases lay between the germline ends.

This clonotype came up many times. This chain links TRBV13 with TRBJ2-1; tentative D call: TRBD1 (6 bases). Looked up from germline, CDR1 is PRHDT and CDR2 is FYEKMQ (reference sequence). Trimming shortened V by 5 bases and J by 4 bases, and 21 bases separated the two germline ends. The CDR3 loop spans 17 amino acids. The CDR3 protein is CASSPKTVGQRYNEQFF. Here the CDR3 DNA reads TGTGCCAGCAGCCCAAAGACGGTGGGACAAAGATACAATGAGCAGTTCTTC.